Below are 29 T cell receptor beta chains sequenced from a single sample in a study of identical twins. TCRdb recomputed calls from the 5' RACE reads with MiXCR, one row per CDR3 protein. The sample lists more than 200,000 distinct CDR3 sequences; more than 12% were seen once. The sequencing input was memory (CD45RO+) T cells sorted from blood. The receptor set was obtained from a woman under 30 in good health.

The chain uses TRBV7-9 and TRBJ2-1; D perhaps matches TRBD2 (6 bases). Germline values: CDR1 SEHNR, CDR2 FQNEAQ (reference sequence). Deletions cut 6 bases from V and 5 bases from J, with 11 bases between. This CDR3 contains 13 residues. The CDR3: CASSSPGDNEQFF. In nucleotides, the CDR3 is TGTGCCAGCAGTTCCCCGGGGGACAATGAGCAGTTCTTC.

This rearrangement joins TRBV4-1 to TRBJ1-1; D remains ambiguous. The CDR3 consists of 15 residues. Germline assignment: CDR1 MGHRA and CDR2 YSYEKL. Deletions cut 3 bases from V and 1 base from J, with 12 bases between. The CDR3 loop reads CASSHLGRENTEAFF. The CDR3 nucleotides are TGCGCCAGCAGCCACCTCGGACGGGAGAACACTGAAGCTTTCTTT.

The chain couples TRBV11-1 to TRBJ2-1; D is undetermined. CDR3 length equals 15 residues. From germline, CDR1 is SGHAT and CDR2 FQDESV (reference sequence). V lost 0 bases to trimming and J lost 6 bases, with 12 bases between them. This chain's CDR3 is CASSLALVRTNEQFF. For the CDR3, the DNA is TGTGCCAGCAGCTTAGCGCTAGTCCGTACCAATGAGCAGTTCTTC.

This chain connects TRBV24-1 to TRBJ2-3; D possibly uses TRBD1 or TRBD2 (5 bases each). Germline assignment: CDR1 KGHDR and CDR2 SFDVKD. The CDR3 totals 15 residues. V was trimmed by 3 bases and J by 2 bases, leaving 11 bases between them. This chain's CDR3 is CATSDPRDATDTQYF. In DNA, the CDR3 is TGTGCCACCAGTGATCCGAGGGACGCCACAGATACGCAGTATTTT.

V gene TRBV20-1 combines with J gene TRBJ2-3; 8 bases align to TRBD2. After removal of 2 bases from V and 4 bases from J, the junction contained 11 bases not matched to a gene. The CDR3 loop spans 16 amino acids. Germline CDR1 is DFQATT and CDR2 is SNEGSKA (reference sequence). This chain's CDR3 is CSARFFGAGGADTQYF. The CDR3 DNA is TGCAGTGCTAGATTCTTTGGTGCGGGGGGTGCAGATACGCAGTATTTT.

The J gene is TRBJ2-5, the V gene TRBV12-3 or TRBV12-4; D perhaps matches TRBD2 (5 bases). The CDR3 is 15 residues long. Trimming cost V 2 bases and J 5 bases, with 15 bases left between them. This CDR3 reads CASSLSLHTRETQYF. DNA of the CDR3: TGTGCCAGCAGTTTATCCCTGCACACTAGGGAGACCCAGTACTTC.

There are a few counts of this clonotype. Here the CDR3 DNA reads TGTGCCAGCAGACAGGGACCCCGAGGGCCAGATACGCAGTATTTT. Residues: CASRQGPRGPDTQYF. The J gene is TRBJ2-3, the V gene TRBV25-1; D is possibly TRBD1 (6 bases). Germline loops: CDR1 MGHDK, CDR2 SYGVNS. CDR3 length: 15 amino acids. Trimming stripped 6 bases from V and 4 bases from J, with 17 bases between. Drawing the rest from reference TRBV25-1 and TRBJ2-3, the complete variable domain is EADIYQTPRYLVIGTGKKITLECSQTMGHDKMYWYQQDPGMELHLIHYSYGVNSTEKGDLSSESTVSRIRTEHFPLTLESARPSHTSQYLCASRQGPRGPDTQYFGPGTRLTVL.

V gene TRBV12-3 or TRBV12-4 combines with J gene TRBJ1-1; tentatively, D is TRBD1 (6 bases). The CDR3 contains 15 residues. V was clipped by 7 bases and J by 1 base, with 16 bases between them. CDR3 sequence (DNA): TGTGCCAGCATAAAGGGCAGGGGCTGGAACACTGAAGCTTTCTTT. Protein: CASIKGRGWNTEAFF.

CDR3 in amino acids: CASGSPNQPQHF. CDR3 nucleotides: TGTGCCAGCGGCAGTCCCAATCAGCCCCAGCATTTT. The genes are TRBV7-9 and TRBJ1-5; D gene unclear. Germline V gene lookup returns CDR1 SEHNR and CDR2 FQNEAQ (reference sequence). V was cut by 8 bases and J by 3 bases, with 8 bases left in between. The CDR3 runs 12 residues.

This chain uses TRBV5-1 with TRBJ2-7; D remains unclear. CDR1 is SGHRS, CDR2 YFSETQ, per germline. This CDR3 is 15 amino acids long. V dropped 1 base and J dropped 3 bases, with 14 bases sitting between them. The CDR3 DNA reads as TGCGCCAGCAGCTTGTTCCCCAGGTTGGGCTACGAGCAGTACTTC. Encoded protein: CASSLFPRLGYEQYF.

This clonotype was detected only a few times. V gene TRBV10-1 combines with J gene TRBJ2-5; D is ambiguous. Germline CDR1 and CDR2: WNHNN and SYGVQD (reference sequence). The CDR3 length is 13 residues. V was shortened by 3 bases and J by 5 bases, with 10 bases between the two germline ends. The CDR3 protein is CASSDPREETQYF. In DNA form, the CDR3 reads TGCGCCAGCAGTGACCCTCGAGAGGAGACCCAGTACTTC.

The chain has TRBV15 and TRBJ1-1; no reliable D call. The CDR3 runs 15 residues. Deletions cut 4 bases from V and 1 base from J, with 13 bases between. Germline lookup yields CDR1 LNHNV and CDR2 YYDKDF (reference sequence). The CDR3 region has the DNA TGTGCCACCAGCAACCCCGAGGAAGGGAACACTGAAGCTTTCTTT. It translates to CATSNPEEGNTEAFF.

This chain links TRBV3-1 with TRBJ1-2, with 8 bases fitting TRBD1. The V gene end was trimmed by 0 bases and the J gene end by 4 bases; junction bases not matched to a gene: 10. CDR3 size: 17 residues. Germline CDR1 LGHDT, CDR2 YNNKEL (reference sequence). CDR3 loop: CASSQDTGTGVIYGYTF. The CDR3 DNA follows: TGTGCCAGCAGCCAAGATACCGGGACAGGAGTCATCTATGGCTACACCTTC. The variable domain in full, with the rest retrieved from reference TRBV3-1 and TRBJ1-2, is DTAVSQTPKYLVTQMGNDKSIKCEQNLGHDTMYWYKQDSKKFLKIMFSYNNKELIINETVPNRFSPKSPDKAHLNLHINSLELGDSAVYFCASSQDTGTGVIYGYTFGSGTRLTVV.

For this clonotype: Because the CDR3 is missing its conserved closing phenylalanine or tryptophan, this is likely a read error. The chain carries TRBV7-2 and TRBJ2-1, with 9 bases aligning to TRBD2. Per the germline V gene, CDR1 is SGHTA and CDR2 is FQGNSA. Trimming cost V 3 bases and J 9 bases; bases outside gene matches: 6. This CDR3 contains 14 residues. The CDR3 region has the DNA TGTGCCAGCAGCTTGGCGGGAGGGCAAGGTGAGCAGTTCTTG. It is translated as CASSLAGGQGEQFL.

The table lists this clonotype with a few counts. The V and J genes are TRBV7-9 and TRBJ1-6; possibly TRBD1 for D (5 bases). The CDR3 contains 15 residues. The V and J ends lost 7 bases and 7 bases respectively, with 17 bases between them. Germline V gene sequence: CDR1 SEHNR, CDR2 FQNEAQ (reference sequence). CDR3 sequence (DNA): TGTGCCAGCAAACAGGATGCGACCGAGAATTCACCCCTCCACTTT. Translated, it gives CASKQDATENSPLHF.

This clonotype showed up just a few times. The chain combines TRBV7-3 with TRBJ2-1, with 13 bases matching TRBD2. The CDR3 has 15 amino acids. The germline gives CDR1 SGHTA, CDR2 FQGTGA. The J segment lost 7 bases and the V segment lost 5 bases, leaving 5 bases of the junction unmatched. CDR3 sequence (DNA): TGTGCCAGCAGCCGACTAGCGGGGGGCGGGAATGAGCAGTTCTTC. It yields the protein CASSRLAGGGNEQFF.

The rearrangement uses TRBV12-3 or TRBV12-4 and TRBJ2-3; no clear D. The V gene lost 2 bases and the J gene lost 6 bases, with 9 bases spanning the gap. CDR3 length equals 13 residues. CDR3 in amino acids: CASSLRPLDTQYF. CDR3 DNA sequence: TGTGCCAGCAGTTTAAGGCCCCTTGATACGCAGTATTTT.

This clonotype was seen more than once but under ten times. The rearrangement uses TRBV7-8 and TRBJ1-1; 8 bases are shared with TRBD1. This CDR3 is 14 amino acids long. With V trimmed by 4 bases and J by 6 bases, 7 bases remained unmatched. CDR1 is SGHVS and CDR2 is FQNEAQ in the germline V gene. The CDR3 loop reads CASSSGQVFAEAFF. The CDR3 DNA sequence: TGTGCCAGCAGCTCGGGACAGGTCTTTGCTGAAGCTTTCTTT.

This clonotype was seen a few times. Here the CDR3 reads CASSDARQETQYF. In DNA form, the CDR3 reads TGCGCCAGCAGTGACGCGAGGCAAGAGACCCAGTACTTC. V gene TRBV10-1 combines with J gene TRBJ2-5; D gene uncertain. V was clipped by 3 bases and J by 2 bases, with 7 bases between them. CDR3 size: 13 residues. CDR1 WNHNN and CDR2 SYGVQD come from the germline V gene (reference sequence).

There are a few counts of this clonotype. The CDR3 sequence is CASSLLGGGIAGANVLTF. Here the CDR3 DNA reads TGTGCCAGCAGCTTGTTAGGGGGCGGGATTGCTGGGGCCAACGTCCTGACTTTC. The J gene is TRBJ2-6, the V gene TRBV5-5; D is possibly TRBD1 (7 bases). CDR1 and CDR2 (germline): SGHKS, YYEKEE (reference sequence). V lost 1 base and J lost 2, with 16 bases in between. CDR3 length equals 18 residues.

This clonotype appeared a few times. CDR3: CASQTGGPNTGELFF. Here the CDR3 DNA reads TGTGCCAGCCAAACAGGGGGGCCGAACACCGGGGAGCTGTTTTTT. V is TRBV12-3 or TRBV12-4 and J is TRBJ2-2, with 8 bases aligning to TRBD1. The CDR3 length is 15 residues. The J segment lost 0 bases and the V segment lost 8 bases, leaving 5 bases of the junction unmatched.

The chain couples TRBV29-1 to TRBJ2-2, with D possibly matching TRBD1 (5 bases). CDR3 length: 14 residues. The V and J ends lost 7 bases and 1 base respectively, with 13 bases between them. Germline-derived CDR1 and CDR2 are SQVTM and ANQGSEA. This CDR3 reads CSAWTQMNTGELFF. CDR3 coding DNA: TGCAGCGCCTGGACACAAATGAACACCGGGGAGCTGTTTTTT.

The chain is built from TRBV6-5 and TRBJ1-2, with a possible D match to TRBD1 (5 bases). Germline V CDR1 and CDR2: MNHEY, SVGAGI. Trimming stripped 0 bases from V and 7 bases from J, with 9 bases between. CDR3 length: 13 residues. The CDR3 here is CASSYSRVAGYTF. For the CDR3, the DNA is TGTGCCAGCAGTTACTCCAGGGTCGCTGGCTACACCTTC.

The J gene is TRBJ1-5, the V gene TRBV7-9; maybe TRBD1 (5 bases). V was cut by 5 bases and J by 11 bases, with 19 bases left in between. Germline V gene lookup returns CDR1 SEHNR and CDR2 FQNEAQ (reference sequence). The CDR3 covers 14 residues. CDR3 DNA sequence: TGTGCCAGCAGCCCCCGACAGAGCCCGATGACCCAGCATTTT. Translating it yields CASSPRQSPMTQHF.

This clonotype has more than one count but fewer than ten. CDR3: CASSYLSTETEAFF. The CDR3 nucleotides are TGTGCCAGCAGTTACTTATCGACGGAAACTGAAGCTTTCTTT. J is TRBJ1-1 and V is TRBV6-5, with D uncertain. The V end was cut by 1 base, the J end by 5 bases, with 11 bases between. The CDR3 loop spans 14 amino acids. The V gene's germline CDR1 is MNHEY and CDR2 SVGAGI.

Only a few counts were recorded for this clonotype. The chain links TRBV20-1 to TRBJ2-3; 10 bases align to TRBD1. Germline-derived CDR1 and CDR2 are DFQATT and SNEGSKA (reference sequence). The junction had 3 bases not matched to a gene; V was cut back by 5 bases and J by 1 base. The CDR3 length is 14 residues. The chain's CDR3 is CSAAGTGGTDTQYF. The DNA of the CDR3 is TGCAGTGCTGCCGGGACAGGGGGCACAGATACGCAGTATTTT.

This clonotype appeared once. The CDR3 loop reads CASSETSGYNEQFF. The CDR3 DNA is TGTGCCAGCAGTGAGACTAGCGGATACAATGAGCAGTTCTTC. The chain joins TRBV6-4 to TRBJ2-1, with 9 positions matching TRBD2. V shed 3 bases, J shed 4 bases, and the junction held 1 base outside the gene matches. This CDR3 contains 14 residues. In germline, CDR1 is MRHNA, CDR2 SNTAGT.

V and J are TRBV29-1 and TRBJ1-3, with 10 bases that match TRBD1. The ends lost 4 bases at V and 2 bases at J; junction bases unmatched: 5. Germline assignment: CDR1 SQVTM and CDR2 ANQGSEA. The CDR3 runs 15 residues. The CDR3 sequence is CSVGGQGYTGNTIYF. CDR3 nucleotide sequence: TGCAGCGTTGGGGGACAGGGGTATACTGGAAACACCATATATTTT.

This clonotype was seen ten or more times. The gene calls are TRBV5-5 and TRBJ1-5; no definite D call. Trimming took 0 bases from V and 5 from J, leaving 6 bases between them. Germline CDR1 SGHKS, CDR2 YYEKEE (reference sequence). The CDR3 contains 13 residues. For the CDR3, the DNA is TGTGCCAGCAGCTTGGGGCAGCATCAGCCCCAGCATTTT. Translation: CASSLGQHQPQHF.